The present T cell receptor (beta chain) was sequenced within a study of cytomegalovirus exposure and HLA in healthy donors. Broader study findings: CMV antigen specificity was confirmed in vitro for three CMV-associated chains. Segments of the TCR beta V type were, in most cases, productive about 87% or about 30% of the time in an earlier analysis.

As for this clone: Its cognate antigen is unknown.

V dropped 3 bases and J dropped 5 bases, with 11 bases sitting between them. CDR1 and CDR2 from the germline V gene are SQVTM and ANQGSEA. This CDR3 is 13 amino acids long. The PCR employed 60 Vbeta primers together with 13 Jbeta primers. The repertoire was sequenced with immunoSEQ multiplex PCR; TCRdb's copy has only in-frame clones and lacks some. In the table there are 200,000 or so clones, about 80% of which are singletons. This receptor was obtained from a woman in her 30s in good health and CMV-seronegative. The sample was PBMCs. The gene calls are TRBV29-1 and TRBJ2-1; D is possibly TRBD1 (6 bases). In DNA form, the CDR3 reads TGCAGCGTTGAGGGACAAGGACACAATGAGCAGTTCTTC. Its protein product is CSVEGQGHNEQFF.